Listed here is a single TCR beta chain. Its antigen is undetermined. Each CDR3 protein gets one entry after TCRdb re-called the RT-PCR reads with MiXCR. The sample records hundreds of thousands of distinct CDR3 sequences, less than 20% being singletons. The V gene's germline CDR1 is LGHDT and CDR2 YNNKEL (reference sequence). The CDR3 loop spans 15 amino acids. The V end lost 4 bases, the J end lost 0 bases, and 10 bases lay between the germline ends. This sample was taken from a study of response to subunit inactivated influenza vaccine. Findings and limits, study-wide: New T cells are recruited in small numbers by each seasonal influenza vaccination, according to the authors' suggestion.

V and J are TRBV3-1 and TRBJ1-3; D remains unclear. The input for sequencing was PBMCs from blood, taken roughly 13 days after vaccination. The source is a man aged 45 to 65 who received an inactivated influenza vaccine. CDR3 nucleotide sequence: TGTGCCAGCAGCCCGACATACTACTCTGGAAACACCATATATTTT. It translates to CASSPTYYSGNTIYF.